The 19 T cell receptor beta chains in this list originate from one sample, sequenced in a study of T cells in narcolepsy. This table comes from immunoSEQ multiplex PCR, and its TCRdb copy is limited to in-frame clones, with some not included. This sample has some 23,000 clones, with about 83% found just once. Sequencing used CD45RA- memory CD4+ T cells from PBMCs. The receptor source for this set is a human donor with narcolepsy.

J is TRBJ2-3 and V is TRBV14; 10 bases match TRBD2. CDR3 length: 16 residues. From germline, CDR1 is SGHDN and CDR2 FVKESK. V dropped 0 bases and J dropped 2; count of bases not matched to a gene: 2. CDR3 in DNA: TGTGCCAGCAGCCAAGAACTAGCGGGACACACAGATACGCAGTATTTT. Its translation: CASSQELAGHTDTQYF. Combining the CDR3 with reference TRBV14 and TRBJ2-3 gives the whole variable domain EAGVTQFPSHSVIEKGQTVTLRCDPISGHDNLYWYRRVMGKEIKFLLHFVKESKQDESGMPNNRFLAERTGGTYSTLKVQPAELEDSGVYFCASSQELAGHTDTQYFGPGTRLTVL.

The chain joins TRBV7-9 to TRBJ2-1; 12 bases are a match to TRBD2. Germline CDR1 is SEHNR and CDR2 is FQNEAQ (reference sequence). The CDR3 is 14 amino acids. J gave up 6 bases and V 8 bases, and 5 bases lay outside the gene matches. CDR3: CASAGLAGTNEQFF. CDR3 nucleotides: TGTGCCAGCGCGGGACTAGCGGGTACCAATGAGCAGTTCTTC. Variable domain in full (rest from reference TRBV7-9 and TRBJ2-1): DTGVSQNPRHKITKRGQNVTFRCDPISEHNRLYWYRQTLGQGPEFLTYFQNEAQLEKSRLLSDRFSAERPKGSFSTLEIQRTEQGDSAMYLCASAGLAGTNEQFFGPGTRLTVL.

The chain links TRBV6-5 to TRBJ1-1; 8 bases are shared with TRBD1. Germline V gene data show CDR1 as MNHEY and CDR2 as SVGAGI. CDR3 size: 15 residues. Trimming at V came to 1 base and at J to 5 bases, leaving 6 bases not matched to a gene. As DNA, the CDR3 is TGTGCCAGCAGTTACTATCGGACAGGGCGGACTGAAGCTTTCTTT. Translation gives CASSYYRTGRTEAFF.

This clone turned up a few times. The chain recombines TRBV10-3 with TRBJ2-1; no definite D call. Germline CDR1 and CDR2: ENHRY and SYGVKD. The V end lost 9 bases, the J end lost 4 bases, and 10 bases lay between the germline ends. This CDR3 comprises 12 residues. CDR3 in amino acids: CAISMEYNEQFF. The DNA for the CDR3 is TGTGCCATTTCTATGGAGTACAATGAGCAGTTCTTC.

This sequence joins TRBV7-2 and TRBJ2-7; possibly TRBD1 for D (6 bases). CDR3 length: 18 amino acids. The V end was cut by 0 bases, the J end by 2 bases, with 20 bases between. Germline V gene sequence: CDR1 SGHTA, CDR2 FQGNSA. The CDR3 DNA reads as TGTGCCAGCAGCTTAGCAGTGGCAGGGGAACGGCGCGCCTACGAGCAGTACTTC. Translated, it gives CASSLAVAGERRAYEQYF.

A single count supports this clone. The chain uses TRBV4-3 and TRBJ2-3; 10 bases match TRBD2. The CDR3 is 17 amino acids. V lost 0 bases to trimming and J lost 0 bases; unmatched junction nucleotides: 3. Germline CDR1 is LGHNA and CDR2 is YSLEER. The CDR3 reads CASSQESAGGSTDTQYF. CDR3 sequence (DNA): TGCGCCAGCAGCCAAGAGTCAGCGGGAGGGAGCACAGATACGCAGTATTTT.

The DNA of the CDR3 is TGCGCCAGCAGCCCCTTACTAGCCTCCAATGAGCAGTTCTTC. It encodes CASSPLLASNEQFF. The chain has TRBV4-3 and TRBJ2-1; D is possibly TRBD2 (6 bases). This CDR3 has 14 residues. Trimming took off 4 bases at V and 6 bases at J, with 13 bases between the two ends. The germline CDR1 and CDR2 sequences are LGHNA and YSLEER.

The CDR3 spells CASSAGTPWEELFF. The DNA for the CDR3 is TGTGCCAGCAGCGCCGGGACACCCTGGGAGGAGCTGTTTTTT. The chain links TRBV9 to TRBJ2-2; a possible D gene is TRBD1 (6 bases). Trimming pared 3 bases from V and 10 bases from J, leaving 16 bases between. Germline loops: CDR1 SGDLS, CDR2 YYNGEE. The length of the CDR3 is 14 residues.

The rearrangement links TRBV19 to TRBJ2-7; no definite D call. Germline CDR1 reads LNHDA; CDR2 reads SQIVND (reference sequence). This CDR3 comprises 12 residues. V lost 8 bases to trimming and J lost 2 bases, with 10 bases between them. The DNA of the CDR3 is TGTGCCAGTTCTGAGACCCCCTACGAGCAGTACTTC. Translated, it gives CASSETPYEQYF.

The genes are TRBV4-3 and TRBJ2-1; 14 bases agree with TRBD2. Per the germline V gene, CDR1 is LGHNA and CDR2 is YSLEER. Trimming at V came to 1 base and at J to 9 bases, leaving 8 bases not matched to a gene. This CDR3 has 17 amino acids. The CDR3, as DNA: TGCGCCAGCAGCCAAGGCTCGACTAGCGGGAGGGCTCGTGAGCAGTTCTTC. Translation gives CASSQGSTSGRAREQFF.

This clone was recorded only once. This chain connects TRBV5-5 to TRBJ2-1, with 9 bases identical to TRBD1. The CDR3 is made up of 18 amino acids. Germline V lookup: CDR1 SGHKS, CDR2 YYEKEE (reference sequence). Unmatched junction bases numbered 15, after V lost 3 bases and J lost 5 bases. For the CDR3, the DNA is TGTGCCAGCAGCTCCCGGAACCGGGACAGGGTGACTCACAATGAGCAGTTCTTC. Translating gives CASSSRNRDRVTHNEQFF. Variable domain in full (rest from reference TRBV5-5 and TRBJ2-1): DAGVTQSPTHLIKTRGQQVTLRCSPISGHKSVSWYQQVLGQGPQFIFQYYEKEERGRGNFPDRFSARQFPNYSSELNVNALLLGDSALYLCASSSRNRDRVTHNEQFFGPGTRLTVL.

This rearrangement joins TRBV29-1 to TRBJ2-5; 7 positions agree with TRBD2. The CDR3 covers 12 residues. Germline CDR1 SQVTM, CDR2 ANQGSEA. Germline trimming cut 7 bases from V and 1 base from J; bases unmatched to any gene: 3. The CDR3 DNA reads TGCAGCGCGGGACTAACCCAAGAGACCCAGTACTTC. It translates to CSAGLTQETQYF.

The chain joins TRBV28 to TRBJ2-5; 13 bases line up with TRBD2. The junction had 7 bases not matched to a gene; V was cut back by 5 bases and J by 4 bases. CDR1 and CDR2 from the germline V gene are MDHEN and SYDVKM. This CDR3 is built from 16 residues. The CDR3 protein is CASSRSLAGGAETQYF. The CDR3 DNA reads as TGTGCCAGCAGTCGCTCACTAGCGGGAGGGGCAGAGACCCAGTACTTC. Full variable domain (rest looked up from reference TRBV28 and TRBJ2-5): DVKVTQSSRYLVKRTGEKVFLECVQDMDHENMFWYRQDPGLGLRLIYFSYDVKMKEKGDIPEGYSVSREKKERFSLILESASTNQTSMYLCASSRSLAGGAETQYFGPGTRLLVL.

This clone was detected once. The chain links TRBV20-1 to TRBJ2-1, with D uncertain. The CDR3 runs to 11 residues. Germline CDR1 is DFQATT and CDR2 is SNEGSKA (reference sequence). The V and J ends lost 0 bases and 11 bases respectively, with 8 bases between them. Here the CDR3 reads CSARDPPKQFF. The CDR3, as DNA: TGCAGTGCTAGAGATCCTCCTAAGCAGTTCTTC.

The chain carries TRBV11-2 and TRBJ1-2; 7 bases fit TRBD1. The germline V gene encodes CDR1 SGHAT and CDR2 FQNNGV. This CDR3 comprises 15 residues. Losses at the gene ends were 7 bases for V and 4 bases for J; bases not matched to a gene: 12. For the CDR3, the DNA is TGTGCCAGCACCCAGACAGGGCCGACTCCCTATGGCTACACCTTC. Translation gives CASTQTGPTPYGYTF.

This clone was counted a few times. The chain uses TRBV6-1 and TRBJ1-5, with a possible D match to TRBD1 (6 bases). Germline V gene sequence: CDR1 MNHNS, CDR2 SASEGT. Trimming removed 0 bases at V and 7 bases at J, with 13 bases between. CDR3 length: 15 amino acids. The CDR3 is CASSEAGGAGQPQHF. The CDR3 coding sequence is TGTGCCAGCAGTGAAGCCGGGGGGGCTGGCCAGCCCCAGCATTTT.

The chain couples TRBV29-1 to TRBJ1-1; tentative D call: TRBD1 (5 bases). CDR1 is SQVTM and CDR2 is ANQGSEA in the germline V gene. The V end lost 8 bases, the J end lost 4 bases, and 14 bases lay between the germline ends. The CDR3 spans 12 residues. CDR3 nucleotide sequence: TGCAGCTCCGAAAGGGGCCGCACTGAAGCTTTCTTT. Residues: CSSERGRTEAFF.

The chain carries TRBV27 and TRBJ2-1; TRBD1 agrees at 7 bases. V lost 6 bases, J lost 10 bases, and 15 bases stayed unmatched. In germline, CDR1 is MNHEY, CDR2 SMNVEV (reference sequence). This CDR3 has 15 residues. This CDR3 reads CASRATGAARGEQFF. CDR3 bases: TGTGCCAGCAGGGCAACAGGGGCCGCCAGGGGGGAGCAGTTCTTC.

The CDR3 sequence: CASSSPLAGGGRETQYF. CDR3 DNA: TGTGCCAGCAGCTCCCCACTAGCGGGAGGAGGGAGGGAGACCCAGTACTTC. The genes are TRBV7-2 and TRBJ2-5, with TRBD2 matching over 12 bases. V was clipped by 4 bases and J by 5 bases; unmatched bases: 11. Germline lookup yields CDR1 SGHTA and CDR2 FQGNSA. CDR3 length equals 17 residues.